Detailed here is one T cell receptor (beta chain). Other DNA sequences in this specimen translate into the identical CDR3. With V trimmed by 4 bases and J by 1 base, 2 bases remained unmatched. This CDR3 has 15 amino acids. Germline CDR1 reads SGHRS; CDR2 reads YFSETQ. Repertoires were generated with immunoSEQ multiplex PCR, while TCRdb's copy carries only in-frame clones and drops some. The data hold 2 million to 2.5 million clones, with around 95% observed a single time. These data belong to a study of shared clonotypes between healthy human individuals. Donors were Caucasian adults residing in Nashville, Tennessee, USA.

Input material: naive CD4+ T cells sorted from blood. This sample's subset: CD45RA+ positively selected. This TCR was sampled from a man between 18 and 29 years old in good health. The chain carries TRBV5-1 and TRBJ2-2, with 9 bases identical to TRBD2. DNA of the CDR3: TGCGCCAGCAGCCCGACTAGCGGGAACACCGGGGAGCTGTTTTTT. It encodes CASSPTSGNTGELFF. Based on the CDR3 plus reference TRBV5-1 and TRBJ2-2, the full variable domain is KAGVTQTPRYLIKTRGQQVTLSCSPISGHRSVSWYQQTPGQGLQFLFEYFSETQRNKGNFPGRFSGRQFSNSRSEMNVSTLELGDSALYLCASSPTSGNTGELFFGEGSRLTVL.